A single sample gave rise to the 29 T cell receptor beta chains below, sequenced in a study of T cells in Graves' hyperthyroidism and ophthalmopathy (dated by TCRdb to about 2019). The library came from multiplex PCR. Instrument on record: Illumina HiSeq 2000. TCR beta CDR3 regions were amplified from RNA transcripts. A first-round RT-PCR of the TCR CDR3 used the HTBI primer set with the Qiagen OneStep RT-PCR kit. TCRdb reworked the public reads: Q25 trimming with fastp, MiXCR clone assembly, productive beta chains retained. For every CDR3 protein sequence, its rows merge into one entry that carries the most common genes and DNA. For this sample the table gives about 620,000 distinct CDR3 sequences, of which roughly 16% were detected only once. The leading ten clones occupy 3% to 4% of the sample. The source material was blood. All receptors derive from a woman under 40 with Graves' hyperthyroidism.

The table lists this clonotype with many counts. This CDR3 reads CASSLGGTPRNEQFF. In DNA form, the CDR3 reads TGTGCCAGCAGTTTAGGGGGGACACCCCGGAATGAGCAGTTCTTC. The chain joins TRBV27 to TRBJ2-1; D is possibly TRBD1 or TRBD2 (6 bases each). Germline V gene lookup returns CDR1 MNHEY and CDR2 SMNVEV (reference sequence). Trimming cost V 2 bases and J 7 bases, with 15 bases left between them. The CDR3 is 15 amino acids.

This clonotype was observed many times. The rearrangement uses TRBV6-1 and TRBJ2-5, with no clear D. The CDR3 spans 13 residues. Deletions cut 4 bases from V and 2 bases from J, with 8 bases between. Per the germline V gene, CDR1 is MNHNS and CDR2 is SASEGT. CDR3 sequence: CASSGQEQETQYF. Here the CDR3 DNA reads TGTGCCAGCAGTGGGCAGGAACAAGAGACCCAGTACTTC.

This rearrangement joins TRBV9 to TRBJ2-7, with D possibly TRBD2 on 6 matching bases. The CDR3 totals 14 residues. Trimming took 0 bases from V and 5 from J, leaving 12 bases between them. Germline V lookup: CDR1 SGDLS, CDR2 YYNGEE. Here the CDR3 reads CASSVAREADEQYF. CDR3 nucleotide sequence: TGTGCCAGCAGCGTAGCCAGGGAGGCGGACGAGCAGTACTTC. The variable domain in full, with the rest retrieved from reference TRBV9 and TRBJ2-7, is DSGVTQTPKHLITATGQRVTLRCSPRSGDLSVYWYQQSLDQGLQFLIQYYNGEERAKGNILERFSAQQFPDLHSELNLSSLELGDSALYFCASSVAREADEQYFGPGTRLTVT.

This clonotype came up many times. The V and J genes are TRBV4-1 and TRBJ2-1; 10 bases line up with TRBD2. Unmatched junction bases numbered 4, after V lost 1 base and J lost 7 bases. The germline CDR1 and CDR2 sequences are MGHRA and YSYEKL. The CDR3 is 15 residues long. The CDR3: CASSQGLAGENEQFF. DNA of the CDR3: TGCGCCAGCAGCCAAGGGCTAGCGGGAGAGAATGAGCAGTTCTTC.

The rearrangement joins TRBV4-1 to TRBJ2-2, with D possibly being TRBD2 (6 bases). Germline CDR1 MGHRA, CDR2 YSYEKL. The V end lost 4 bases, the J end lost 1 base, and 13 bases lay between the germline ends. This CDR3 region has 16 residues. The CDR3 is CASSPLGSGNTGELFF. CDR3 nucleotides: TGCGCCAGCAGCCCTTTGGGTAGCGGGAACACCGGGGAGCTGTTTTTT.

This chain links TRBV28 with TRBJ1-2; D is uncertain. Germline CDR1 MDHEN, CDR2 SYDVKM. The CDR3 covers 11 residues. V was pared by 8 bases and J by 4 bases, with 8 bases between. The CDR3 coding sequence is TGTGCCAGCGACGGGTTCTATGGCTACACCTTC. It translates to CASDGFYGYTF.

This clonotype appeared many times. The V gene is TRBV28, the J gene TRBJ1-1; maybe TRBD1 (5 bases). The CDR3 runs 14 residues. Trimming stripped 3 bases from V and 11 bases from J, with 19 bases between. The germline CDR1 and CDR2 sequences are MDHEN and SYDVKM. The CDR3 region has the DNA TGTGCCAGCAGTTTGACTTTTTTGTCAGGGTACGCTTTCTTT. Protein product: CASSLTFLSGYAFF.

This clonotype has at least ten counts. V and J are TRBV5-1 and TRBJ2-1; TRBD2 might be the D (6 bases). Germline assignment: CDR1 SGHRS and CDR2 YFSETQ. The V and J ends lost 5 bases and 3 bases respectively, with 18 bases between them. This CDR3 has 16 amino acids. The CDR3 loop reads CASSSFAGFFYNEQFF. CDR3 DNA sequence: TGCGCCAGCAGTTCCTTCGCGGGGTTCTTCTACAATGAGCAGTTCTTC.

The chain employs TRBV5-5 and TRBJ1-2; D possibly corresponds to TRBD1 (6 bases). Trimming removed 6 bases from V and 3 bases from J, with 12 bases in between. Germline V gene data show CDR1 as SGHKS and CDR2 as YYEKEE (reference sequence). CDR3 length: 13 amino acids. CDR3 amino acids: CASTAGGYYGYTF. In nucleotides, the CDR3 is TGTGCCAGCACCGCTGGGGGCTACTATGGCTACACCTTC.

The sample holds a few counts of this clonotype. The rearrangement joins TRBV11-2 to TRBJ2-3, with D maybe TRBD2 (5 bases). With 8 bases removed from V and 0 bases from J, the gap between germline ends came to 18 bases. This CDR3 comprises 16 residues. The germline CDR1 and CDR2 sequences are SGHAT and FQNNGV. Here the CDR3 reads CASGGLSHGSTDTQYF. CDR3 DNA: TGTGCCAGCGGCGGACTCTCTCACGGGAGCACAGATACGCAGTATTTT.

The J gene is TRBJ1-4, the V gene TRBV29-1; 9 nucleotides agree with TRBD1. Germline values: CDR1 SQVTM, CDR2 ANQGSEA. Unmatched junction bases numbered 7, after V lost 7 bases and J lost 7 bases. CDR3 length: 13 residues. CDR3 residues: CSASGTGSEKLFF. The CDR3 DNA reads TGCAGCGCTTCGGGGACAGGGAGTGAAAAACTGTTTTTT.

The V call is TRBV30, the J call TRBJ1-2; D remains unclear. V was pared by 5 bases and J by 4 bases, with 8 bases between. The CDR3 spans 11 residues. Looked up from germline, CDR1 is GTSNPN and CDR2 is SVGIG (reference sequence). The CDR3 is CAWLQFYGYTF. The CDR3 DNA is TGTGCCTGGCTCCAGTTCTATGGCTACACCTTC.

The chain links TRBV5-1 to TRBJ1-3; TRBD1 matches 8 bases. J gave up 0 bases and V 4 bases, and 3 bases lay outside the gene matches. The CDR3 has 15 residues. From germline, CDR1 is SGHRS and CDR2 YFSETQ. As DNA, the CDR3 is TGCGCCAGCAGCCCACAGGGGGTCTCTGGAAACACCATATATTTT. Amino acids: CASSPQGVSGNTIYF.

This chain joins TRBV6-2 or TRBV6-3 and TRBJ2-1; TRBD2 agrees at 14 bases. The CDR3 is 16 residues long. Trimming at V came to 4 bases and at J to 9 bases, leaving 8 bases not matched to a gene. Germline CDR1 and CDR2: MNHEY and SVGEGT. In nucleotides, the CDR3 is TGTGCCAGCAGTTCTCGACTAGCGGGAGGGAGGAGTGAGCAGTTCTTC. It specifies CASSSRLAGGRSEQFF.

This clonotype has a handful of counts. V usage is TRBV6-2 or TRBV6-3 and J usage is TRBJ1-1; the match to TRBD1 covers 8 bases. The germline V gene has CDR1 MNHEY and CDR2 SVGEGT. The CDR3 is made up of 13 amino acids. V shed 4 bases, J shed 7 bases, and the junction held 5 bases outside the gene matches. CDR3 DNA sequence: TGTGCCAGCAGTTTTCAACAGGGGGGTGAAGCTTTCTTT. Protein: CASSFQQGGEAFF.

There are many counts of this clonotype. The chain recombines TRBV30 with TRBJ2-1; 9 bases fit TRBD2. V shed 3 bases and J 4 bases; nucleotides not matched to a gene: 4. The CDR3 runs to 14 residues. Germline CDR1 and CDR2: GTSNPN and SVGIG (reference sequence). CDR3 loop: CAWRAGGPYNEQFF. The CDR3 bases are TGTGCCTGGAGGGCGGGAGGGCCGTACAATGAGCAGTTCTTC. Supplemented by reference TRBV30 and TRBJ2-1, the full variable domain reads SQTIHQWPATLVQPVGSPLSLECTVEGTSNPNLYWYRQAAGRGLQLLFYSVGIGQISSEVPQNLSASRPQDRQFILSSKKLLLSDSGFYLCAWRAGGPYNEQFFGPGTRLTVL.

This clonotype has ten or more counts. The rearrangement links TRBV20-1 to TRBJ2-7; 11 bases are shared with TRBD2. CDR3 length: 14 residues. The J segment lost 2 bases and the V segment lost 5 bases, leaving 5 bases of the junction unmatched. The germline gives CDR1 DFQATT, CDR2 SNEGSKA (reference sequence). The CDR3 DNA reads TGCAGTGCTTCCGGGACTAGCGGTACCTACGAGCAGTACTTC. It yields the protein CSASGTSGTYEQYF.

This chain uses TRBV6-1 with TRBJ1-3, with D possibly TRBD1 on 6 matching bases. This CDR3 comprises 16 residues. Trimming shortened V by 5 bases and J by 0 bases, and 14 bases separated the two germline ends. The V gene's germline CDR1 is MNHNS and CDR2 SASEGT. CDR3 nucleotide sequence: TGTGCCAGCAGTCACTGGGACACCGACTCTGGAAACACCATATATTTT. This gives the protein CASSHWDTDSGNTIYF.

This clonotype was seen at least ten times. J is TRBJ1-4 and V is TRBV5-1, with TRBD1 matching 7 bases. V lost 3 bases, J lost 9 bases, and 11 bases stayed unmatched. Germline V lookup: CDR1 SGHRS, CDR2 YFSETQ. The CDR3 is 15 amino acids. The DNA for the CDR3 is TGCGCCAGCAGCTCACCTAAGACAGGGAGTAAAAAACTGTTTTTT. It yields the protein CASSSPKTGSKKLFF.

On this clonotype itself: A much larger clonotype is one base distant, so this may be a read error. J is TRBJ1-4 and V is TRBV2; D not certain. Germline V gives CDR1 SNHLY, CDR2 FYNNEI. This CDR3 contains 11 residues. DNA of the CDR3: TGTGCCAGCAGCGGAGGTGAAAGACTGTTTTTT. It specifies CASSGGERLFF.

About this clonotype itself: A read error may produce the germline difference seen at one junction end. The CDR3 loop reads CAGSDRPGAVYEQYF. The CDR3 DNA follows: TGCGCCGGCAGTGATCGGCCAGGGGCGGTCTACGAGCAGTACTTC. The chain couples TRBV10-1 to TRBJ2-7; the D gene is possibly TRBD1 (6 bases). The length of the CDR3 is 15 residues. CDR1 is WNHNN and CDR2 is SYGVQD in the germline V gene (reference sequence).

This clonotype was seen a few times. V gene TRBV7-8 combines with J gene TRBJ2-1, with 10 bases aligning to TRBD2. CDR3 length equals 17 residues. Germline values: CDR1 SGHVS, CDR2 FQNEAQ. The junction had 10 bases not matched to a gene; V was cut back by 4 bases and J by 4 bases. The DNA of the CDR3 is TGTGCCAGCAGCTCCCTTGGACTAGCGGAAACATACAATGAGCAGTTCTTC. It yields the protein CASSSLGLAETYNEQFF.

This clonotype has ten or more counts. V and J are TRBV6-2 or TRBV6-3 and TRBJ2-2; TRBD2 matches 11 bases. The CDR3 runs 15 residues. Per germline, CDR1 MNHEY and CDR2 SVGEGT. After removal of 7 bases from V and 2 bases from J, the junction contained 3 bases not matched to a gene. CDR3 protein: CASILAGVNTGELFF. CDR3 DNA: TGTGCCAGCATACTAGCGGGAGTTAACACCGGGGAGCTGTTTTTT.

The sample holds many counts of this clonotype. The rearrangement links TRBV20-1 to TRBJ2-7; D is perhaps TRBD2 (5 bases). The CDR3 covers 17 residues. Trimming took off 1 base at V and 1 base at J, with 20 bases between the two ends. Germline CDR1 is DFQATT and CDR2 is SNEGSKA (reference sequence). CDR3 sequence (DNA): TGCAGTGCTAGAGCCCCTGTAGGGCGGGCCTGGTCCTACGAGCAGTACTTC. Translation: CSARAPVGRAWSYEQYF.

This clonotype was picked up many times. In DNA form, the CDR3 reads TGTGCCAGCAGCTTAGCCGGGATTATCACAGATACGCAGTATTTT. Its protein is CASSLAGIITDTQYF. V gene TRBV11-3 combines with J gene TRBJ2-3; TRBD2 might be the D (5 bases). This CDR3 has 15 amino acids. Per the germline V gene, CDR1 is SGHNT and CDR2 is YENEEA. Trimming stripped 1 base from V and 2 bases from J, with 10 bases between. The entire variable domain, with the rest obtained from reference TRBV11-3 and TRBJ2-3, is as follows: EAGVVQSPRYKIIEKKQPVAFWCNPISGHNTLYWYLQNLGQGPELLIRYENEEAVDDSQLPKDRFSAERLKGVDSTLKIQPAELGDSAVYLCASSLAGIITDTQYFGPGTRLTVL.

The CDR3 reads CASSSGPPTYEQYF. The CDR3 DNA is TGTGCCAGCAGCTCGGGACCACCAACTTACGAGCAGTACTTC. The rearrangement uses TRBV7-3 and TRBJ2-7; D may correspond to TRBD1 or TRBD2 (5 bases each). CDR1 and CDR2 from the germline V gene are SGHTA and FQGTGA. Trimming left V 4 bases short and J 4 bases short, with 14 bases between. This CDR3 is built from 14 residues.

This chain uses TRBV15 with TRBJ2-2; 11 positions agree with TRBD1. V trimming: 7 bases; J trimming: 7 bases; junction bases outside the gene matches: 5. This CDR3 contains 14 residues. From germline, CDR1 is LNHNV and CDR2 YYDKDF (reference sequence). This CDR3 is CATNPGQGVGELFF. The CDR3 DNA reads TGTGCCACCAACCCGGGACAGGGGGTCGGGGAGCTGTTTTTT. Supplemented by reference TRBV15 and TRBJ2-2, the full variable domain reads DAMVIQNPRYQVTQFGKPVTLSCSQTLNHNVMYWYQQKSSQAPKLLFHYYDKDFNNEADTPDNFQSRRPNTSFCFLDIRSPGLGDTAMYLCATNPGQGVGELFFGEGSRLTVL.

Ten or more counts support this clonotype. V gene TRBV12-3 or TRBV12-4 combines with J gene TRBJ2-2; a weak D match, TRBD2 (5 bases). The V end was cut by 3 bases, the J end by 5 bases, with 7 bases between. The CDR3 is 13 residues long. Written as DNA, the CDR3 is TGTGCCAGCAGTTTCGGGGTAACCGGGGAGCTGTTTTTT. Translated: CASSFGVTGELFF.

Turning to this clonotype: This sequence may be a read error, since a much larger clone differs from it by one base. In DNA, the CDR3 is TGCGCCAGCAGCTTGGCCGGGACAGGGGCATCAAACGAGCAGTACTTC. This encodes CASSLAGTGASNEQYF. This chain joins TRBV5-1 and TRBJ2-7; 10 bases fit TRBD1. V lost 0 bases, J lost 5 bases, and 8 bases stayed unmatched. This CDR3 has 16 residues. Germline CDR1 SGHRS, CDR2 YFSETQ.